Listed below are T cell receptor beta chains from one sample, sequenced in a study of cytomegalovirus exposure and HLA in healthy donors. Clones were read by immunoSEQ multiplex PCR, and TCRdb kept only the in-frame ones, dropping some. Of fewer than 200,000 clones listed, about three quarters are singletons. What was sequenced was PBMCs. The origin of the receptors is a man aged 40-50 years in good health and CMV-seronegative. The conserved cysteine and the conserved F or W are not part of the CDR3 here. The D gene is left open where the match is weak. Only some rows state a clone size, as once, few, many or a class for expanded clones.

d_call: -; v_call: TRBV30; clone_size: -; j_call: TRBJ1-5; cdr3_aa: AWSTGVAQPQH
d_call: -; v_call: TRBV7-9; clone_size: -; j_call: TRBJ1-5; cdr3_aa: ASSPTVGQPQH
d_call: -; v_call: TRBV5-6; clone_size: once; j_call: TRBJ2-6; cdr3_aa: ASSLDNSGANVLT
d_call: TRBD1; v_call: TRBV10-3; clone_size: -; j_call: TRBJ1-1; cdr3_aa: AIRGTVTTEAF
d_call: -; v_call: TRBV7-2; clone_size: -; j_call: TRBJ2-6; cdr3_aa: ASSLNHRSSGANVLT
d_call: -; v_call: TRBV5-1; clone_size: -; j_call: TRBJ1-4; cdr3_aa: ASSLAGVGGEKLF
d_call: -; v_call: TRBV25-1; clone_size: -; j_call: TRBJ1-2; cdr3_aa: ASSDGDFGAGYGYT
d_call: -; v_call: TRBV10-3; clone_size: -; j_call: TRBJ1-2; cdr3_aa: AISESKGRPNYGYT
d_call: TRBD1; v_call: TRBV2; clone_size: -; j_call: TRBJ2-7; cdr3_aa: ASLRTGGSYEQY
d_call: -; v_call: TRBV7-2; clone_size: -; j_call: TRBJ2-3; cdr3_aa: ASIDSTDTQY
d_call: TRBD2; v_call: TRBV5-6; clone_size: -; j_call: TRBJ2-7; cdr3_aa: ASSTGLAENEQY
d_call: TRBD1; v_call: TRBV5-1; clone_size: -; j_call: TRBJ1-2; cdr3_aa: ASSSGTGGDGYT
d_call: TRBD2; v_call: TRBV19; clone_size: -; j_call: TRBJ2-1; cdr3_aa: ASRDVGLAGDPNEQF
d_call: TRBD1; v_call: TRBV27; clone_size: -; j_call: TRBJ1-3; cdr3_aa: ASRRLGQGAEPGNTIY
d_call: -; v_call: TRBV30; clone_size: -; j_call: TRBJ1-4; cdr3_aa: AWIKLRQTSTNEKLF
d_call: TRBD2; v_call: TRBV7-2; clone_size: -; j_call: TRBJ2-7; cdr3_aa: ASSPGGRAYEQY
d_call: TRBD2; v_call: TRBV6-6; clone_size: -; j_call: TRBJ2-1; cdr3_aa: ASRPATSGGNEQF
d_call: -; v_call: TRBV28; clone_size: -; j_call: TRBJ1-1; cdr3_aa: ASSFQGQPNTEAF
d_call: TRBD1; v_call: TRBV4-3; clone_size: few; j_call: TRBJ2-7; cdr3_aa: ASSQDVGTVAYEQY
d_call: -; v_call: TRBV10-3; clone_size: once; j_call: TRBJ2-1; cdr3_aa: AISGGANSYNEQF
d_call: -; v_call: TRBV4-3; clone_size: few; j_call: TRBJ2-5; cdr3_aa: ASSQVQGETQY
d_call: -; v_call: TRBV9; clone_size: -; j_call: TRBJ2-5; cdr3_aa: ASSPSHAGLETQY
d_call: -; v_call: TRBV4-3; clone_size: -; j_call: TRBJ2-7; cdr3_aa: ASSQDLGALGSEQY
d_call: -; v_call: TRBV28; clone_size: -; j_call: TRBJ1-4; cdr3_aa: ASSRQLNEKLF
d_call: -; v_call: TRBV19; clone_size: -; j_call: TRBJ1-3; cdr3_aa: ASIGLSSGNTIY
d_call: TRBD1; v_call: TRBV10-1; clone_size: -; j_call: TRBJ1-2; cdr3_aa: ASSADRAGGYT
d_call: TRBD1; v_call: TRBV9; clone_size: -; j_call: TRBJ1-6; cdr3_aa: ASSAGGTGNNSPLH
d_call: -; v_call: TRBV10-3; clone_size: -; j_call: TRBJ1-2; cdr3_aa: AIENQGLARGYT
d_call: TRBD2; v_call: TRBV9; clone_size: -; j_call: TRBJ2-1; cdr3_aa: ASSVRLADSYNEQF
d_call: TRBD2; v_call: TRBV18; clone_size: -; j_call: TRBJ2-7; cdr3_aa: ASSPPKAGALYEQY
d_call: -; v_call: TRBV9; clone_size: few; j_call: TRBJ1-6; cdr3_aa: ASSVDTVNSPLH
d_call: TRBD1; v_call: TRBV5-1; clone_size: few; j_call: TRBJ2-2; cdr3_aa: ASSSGQGSTGELF
d_call: -; v_call: TRBV7-2; clone_size: -; j_call: TRBJ1-1; cdr3_aa: ASSLGGLMNTEAF
d_call: -; v_call: TRBV7-9; clone_size: -; j_call: TRBJ2-2; cdr3_aa: ASSHRTDYTGELF